The text below deals with one T cell receptor beta chain. Authors' processing steps: Nucleated cell number was recorded as an estimate derived from reference gene primer amplification. Data came from immunoSEQ multiplex PCR; TCRdb stores just in-frame clones and leaves some out. Clone size and the V and J calls come from that table; the DNA yielded D and trimming. Of hundreds of thousands of clones in the sample, 85% to 90% are singletons; the top ten hold roughly 3.1%. This record comes from a study of blood T cell repertoires in COVID-19. For the study at large: There were acute and convalescent COVID-19 samples, and they came from the United States, Italy and Spain. PBMCs, B-cell-depleted T cells, or T cells were the source of the cDNA or gDNA that made up the material.

This CDR3 has 13 amino acids. Germline CDR1 SGHRS, CDR2 YFSETQ. V dropped 7 bases and J dropped 2 bases, with 12 bases sitting between them. The receptor was isolated from a human donor in a cohort sampled during active COVID-19. The sequenced sample consisted of peripheral blood. V gene TRBV5-1 combines with J gene TRBJ2-5; D is possibly TRBD2 (6 bases). The CDR3 DNA follows: TGCGCCAGCCGCGGGATTCAACAAGAGACCCAGTACTTC. Protein: CASRGIQQETQYF.